This paragraph reports one TCR beta chain. Its antigen remains unknown. The ends lost 1 base at V and 4 bases at J; junction bases unmatched: 2. The CDR3 runs 15 residues. Per germline, CDR1 SGHDN and CDR2 FVKESK. Every isolated RNA sample was fully reverse transcribed, so sequencing captured expressed TCRB transcripts. Some clones are missing from TCRdb's copy, which holds only in-frame ones; the method was immunoSEQ multiplex PCR. The sample holds 680,000 or so clones, 13% seen once. The data derive from a study of beta chain features in type 1 diabetes. Findings of the study overall: The study notes PCR might favor shorter templates equally in patients and controls. Shortening of TCRB CDR3s, moderate but significant, appeared in all four CD4+ subsets of Type 1 diabetes patients.

The TCR sequence derives from a man younger than 30 with type 1 diabetes. The sequencing input was naive CD4+ T cells from blood. The chain employs TRBV14 and TRBJ2-2, with TRBD1 identical over 8 bases. Here the CDR3 reads CASSQVDRGTGELFF. The CDR3 nucleotides are TGTGCCAGCAGCCAAGTCGACAGGGGCACCGGGGAGCTGTTTTTT.